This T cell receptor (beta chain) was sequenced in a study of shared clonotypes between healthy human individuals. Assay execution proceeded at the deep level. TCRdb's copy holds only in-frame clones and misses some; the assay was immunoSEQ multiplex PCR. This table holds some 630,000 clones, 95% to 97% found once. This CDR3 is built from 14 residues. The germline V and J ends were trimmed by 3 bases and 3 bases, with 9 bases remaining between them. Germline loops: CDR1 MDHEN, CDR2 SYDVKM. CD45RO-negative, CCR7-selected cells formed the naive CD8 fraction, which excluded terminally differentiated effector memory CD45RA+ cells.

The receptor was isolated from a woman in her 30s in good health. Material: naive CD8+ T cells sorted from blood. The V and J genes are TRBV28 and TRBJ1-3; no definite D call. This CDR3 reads CASSFKSSGNTIYF. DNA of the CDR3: TGTGCCAGCAGTTTCAAGTCTAGTGGAAACACCATATATTTT.